This TCR beta chain was profiled in a study of shared clonotypes between healthy human individuals. This clone was detected once. Its antigen is currently unknown. Terminally differentiated effector memory CD45RA+ cells were left out of the naive CD8 fraction, which was CD45RO-negative and positively selected for CCR7. The CDR3 runs to 16 residues. V trimming: 3 bases; J trimming: 6 bases; junction bases outside the gene matches: 10. Germline V gene lookup returns CDR1 LGHNA and CDR2 YNFKEQ. Study findings and constraints: Naive CD4 clonotypes overlapped across a few donors at about 5.2%.

In the original workflow: ImmunoSEQ junction-only sequences lacked quality scores, so their filtering differed. Some clones are missing from TCRdb's copy, which holds only in-frame ones; the method was immunoSEQ multiplex PCR. V and J calls plus clone size are reproduced from that table; the DNA served to infer D and trimming. The sample consists of a few hundred thousand clones, 95% of them appearing once. Sequencing was done on a sample of naive CD8+ T cells sorted from blood. The rearrangement uses TRBV4-2 and TRBJ2-1, with 8 bases lining up with TRBD1. The source of this sequence is a woman aged 30 to 39 in good health. The CDR3 protein is CASSQSRTGILNEQFF. As DNA, the CDR3 is TGTGCCAGCAGCCAGAGCCGGACAGGGATTCTCAATGAGCAGTTCTTC.